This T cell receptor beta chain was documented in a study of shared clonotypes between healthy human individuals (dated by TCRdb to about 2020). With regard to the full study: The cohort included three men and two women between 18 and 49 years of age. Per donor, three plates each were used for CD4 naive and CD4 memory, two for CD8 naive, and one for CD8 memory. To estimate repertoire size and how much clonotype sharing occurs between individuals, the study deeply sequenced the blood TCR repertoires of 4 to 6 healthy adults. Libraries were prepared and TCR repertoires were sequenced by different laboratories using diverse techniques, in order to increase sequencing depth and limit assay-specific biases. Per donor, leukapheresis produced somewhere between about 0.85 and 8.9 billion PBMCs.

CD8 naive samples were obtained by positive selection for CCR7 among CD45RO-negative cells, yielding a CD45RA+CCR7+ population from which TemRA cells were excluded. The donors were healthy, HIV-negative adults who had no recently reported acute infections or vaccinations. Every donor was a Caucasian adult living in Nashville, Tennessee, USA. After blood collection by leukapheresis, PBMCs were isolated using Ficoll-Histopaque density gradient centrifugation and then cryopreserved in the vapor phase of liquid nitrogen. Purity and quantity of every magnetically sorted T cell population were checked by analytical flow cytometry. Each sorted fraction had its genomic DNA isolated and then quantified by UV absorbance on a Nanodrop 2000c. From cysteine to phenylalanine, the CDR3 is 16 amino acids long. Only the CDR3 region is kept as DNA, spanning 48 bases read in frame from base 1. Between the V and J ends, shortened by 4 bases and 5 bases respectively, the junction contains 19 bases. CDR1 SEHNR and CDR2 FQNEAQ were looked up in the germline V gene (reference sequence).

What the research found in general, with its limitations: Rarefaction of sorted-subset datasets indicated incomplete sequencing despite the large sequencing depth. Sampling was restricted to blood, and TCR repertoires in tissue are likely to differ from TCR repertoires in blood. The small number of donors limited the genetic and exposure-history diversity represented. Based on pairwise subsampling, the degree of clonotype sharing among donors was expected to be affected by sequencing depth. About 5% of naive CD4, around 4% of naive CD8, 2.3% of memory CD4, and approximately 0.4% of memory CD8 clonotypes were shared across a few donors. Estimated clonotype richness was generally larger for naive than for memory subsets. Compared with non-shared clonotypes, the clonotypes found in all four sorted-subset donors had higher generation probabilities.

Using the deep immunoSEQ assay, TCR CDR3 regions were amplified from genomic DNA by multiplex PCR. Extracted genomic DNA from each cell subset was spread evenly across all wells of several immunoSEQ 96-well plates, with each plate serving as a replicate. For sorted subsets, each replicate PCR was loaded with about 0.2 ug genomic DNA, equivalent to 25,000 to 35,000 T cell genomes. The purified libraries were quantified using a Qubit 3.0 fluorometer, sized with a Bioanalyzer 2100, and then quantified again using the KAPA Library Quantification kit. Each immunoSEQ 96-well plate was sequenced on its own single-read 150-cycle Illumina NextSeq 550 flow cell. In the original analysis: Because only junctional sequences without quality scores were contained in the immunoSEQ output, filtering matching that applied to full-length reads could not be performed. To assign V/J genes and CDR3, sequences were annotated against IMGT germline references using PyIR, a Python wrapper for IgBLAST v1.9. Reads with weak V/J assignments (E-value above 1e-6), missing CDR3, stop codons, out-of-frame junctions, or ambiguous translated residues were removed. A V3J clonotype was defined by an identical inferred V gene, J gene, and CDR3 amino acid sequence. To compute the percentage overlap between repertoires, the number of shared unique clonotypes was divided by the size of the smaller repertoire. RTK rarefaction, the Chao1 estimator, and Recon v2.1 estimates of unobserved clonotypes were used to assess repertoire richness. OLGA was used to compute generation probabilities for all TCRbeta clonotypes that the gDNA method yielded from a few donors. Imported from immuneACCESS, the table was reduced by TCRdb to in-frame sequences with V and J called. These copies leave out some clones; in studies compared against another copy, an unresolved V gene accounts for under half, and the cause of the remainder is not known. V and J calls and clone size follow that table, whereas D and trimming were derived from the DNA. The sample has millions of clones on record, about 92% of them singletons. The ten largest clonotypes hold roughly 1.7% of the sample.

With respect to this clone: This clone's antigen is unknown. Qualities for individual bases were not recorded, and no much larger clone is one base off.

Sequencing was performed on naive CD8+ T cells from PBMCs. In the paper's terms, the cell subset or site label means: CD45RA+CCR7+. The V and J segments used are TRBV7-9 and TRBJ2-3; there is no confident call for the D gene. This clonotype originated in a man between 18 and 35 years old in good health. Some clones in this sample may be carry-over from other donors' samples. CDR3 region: CASSSRSGMIRDTQYF. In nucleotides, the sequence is TGTGCCAGCAGCTCCCGGAGTGGCATGATCCGAGATACGCAGTATTTT.